The source of this T cell receptor beta chain is a study of T cells after yellow fever vaccination. Per germline, CDR1 SGHTA and CDR2 FQGNSA. The CDR3 runs 16 residues. V dropped 5 bases and J dropped 10; count of bases not matched to a gene: 13. TCRdb re-called the 5' RACE reads with MiXCR, one entry per CDR3 protein. The sample consists of hundreds of thousands of distinct CDR3 sequences, roughly 14% of them appearing once. In its sample, this clonotype was seen a few times. The sequences come from PBMCs, collected on the day of the yellow fever booster vaccination. This chain uses TRBV7-2 with TRBJ2-1, with 11 bases lining up with TRBD2. This TCR derives from a man under 40 who received the YFV17D yellow fever vaccine. CDR3 in amino acids: CASSAGGLAGGGEQFF. The CDR3 nucleotides read TGTGCCAGCAGCGCTGGGGGGCTAGCGGGAGGAGGAGAGCAGTTCTTC.